This entry is about one TCR beta chain. TCRdb's table, derived via immunoSEQ multiplex PCR, lists solely in-frame clones and lacks some. Here the sample spans approximately 50,000 clones, about 93% being singletons. The germline V gene has CDR1 MNHEY and CDR2 SVGAGI. The CDR3 contains 14 residues. Trimming shortened V by 6 bases and J by 4 bases, and 15 bases separated the two germline ends. These data are taken from a study of OX40 agonist ivuxolimab in advanced cancers. The genes are TRBV6-5 and TRBJ1-2; maybe TRBD1 (5 bases). The receptor comes from an adult with an advanced solid tumor such as melanoma, head and neck, liver or kidney cancer. The sequences come from CD4+ or CD8+ T cells sorted from blood, collected in a trial of the OX40 agonist ivuxolimab. DNA of the CDR3: TGTGCCAGCAGACCCCAGGGTCTGGTCTATGGCTACACCTTC. This encodes CASRPQGLVYGYTF.